These 3 T cell receptor beta chains were sequenced from one sample in a study of blood T cell repertoires in COVID-19. The method was immunoSEQ multiplex PCR; TCRdb's version includes in-frame clones alone and lacks a portion of them. The table includes some 270,000 clones, 86% detected once. Sequencing used peripheral blood. Source of these receptors: a man aged 35 to 55 with active or convalescent COVID-19.

This clone was counted only a few times. V is TRBV9 and J is TRBJ2-2; 14 bases map to TRBD2. This CDR3 is 20 amino acids long. CDR1 and CDR2 (germline): SGDLS, YYNGEE. Trimming cost V 0 bases and J 0 bases; bases outside gene matches: 7. The CDR3 region has the DNA TGTGCCAGCAGCGTAGTCCCCGGACTAGCGGGAGGCGCGAACACCGGGGAGCTGTTTTTT. It is translated as CASSVVPGLAGGANTGELFF.

The genes are TRBV10-1 and TRBJ1-5; D is undetermined. The CDR3 runs 17 residues. The V gene lost 2 bases and the J gene lost 6 bases, with 20 bases spanning the gap. Germline V lookup: CDR1 WNHNN, CDR2 SYGVQD (reference sequence). Here the CDR3 DNA reads TGCGCCAGCAGTGAGCTGGCAGTCCGGGTCAACGGTCAGCCCCAGCATTTT. Protein product: CASSELAVRVNGQPQHF.

This chain joins TRBV10-3 and TRBJ2-1; 7 positions match TRBD1. Trimming removed 4 bases from V and 3 bases from J; junction bases left unmatched: 3. Germline V gene data show CDR1 as ENHRY and CDR2 as SYGVKD. This CDR3 is 14 amino acids long. CDR3 loop: CAISVGDSYNEQFF. As DNA, the CDR3 is TGTGCCATCAGTGTGGGGGACAGCTACAATGAGCAGTTCTTC.